The clone carrying this T cell receptor beta chain was found a few times. The antigen is unknown. The junction and the germline gene differ at one end; a read error may be behind it. This record comes from a study of breast tumors, draining lymph nodes, adjacent tissues. TCRdb called the multiplex PCR reads again in MiXCR, with one record for every CDR3 protein. This repertoire shows more than 30,000 distinct CDR3 sequences, about 60% found once; its top ten account for under 20%. From germline, CDR1 is LGHDT and CDR2 YNNKEL (reference sequence). This CDR3 is built from 14 residues. Study conclusions and caveats: Compared with lymph nodes, tumors were less diverse; compared with nontumor tissue, more. Compared with basal-like, luminal-like tumors shared significantly more repertoire with nontumor tissue.

The chain links TRBV3-1 to TRBJ2-1, with D tentatively TRBD1 (5 bases). The sample was breast tumor tissue. The TCR sequence derives from a female donor with breast cancer. Some clones in this sample may be carry-over from other donors' samples. The DNA of the CDR3 is TGCGCCAGCAGCCGCAGGGTATCGGACAATGAGCAGTTCTTC. This codes for CASSRRVSDNEQFF.